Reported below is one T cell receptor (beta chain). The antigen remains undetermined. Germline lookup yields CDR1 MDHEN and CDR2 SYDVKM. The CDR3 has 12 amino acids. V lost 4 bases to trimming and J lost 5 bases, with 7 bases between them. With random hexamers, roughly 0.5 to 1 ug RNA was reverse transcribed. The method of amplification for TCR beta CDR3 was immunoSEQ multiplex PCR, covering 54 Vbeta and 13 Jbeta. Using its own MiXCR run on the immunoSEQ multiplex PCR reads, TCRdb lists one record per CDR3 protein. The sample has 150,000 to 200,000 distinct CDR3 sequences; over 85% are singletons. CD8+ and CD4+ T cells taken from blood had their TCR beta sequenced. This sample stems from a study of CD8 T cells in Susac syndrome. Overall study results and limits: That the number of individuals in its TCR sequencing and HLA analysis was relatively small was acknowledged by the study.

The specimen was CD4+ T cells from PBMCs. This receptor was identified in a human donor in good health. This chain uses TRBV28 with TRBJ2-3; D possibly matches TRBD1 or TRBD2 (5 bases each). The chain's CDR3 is CASSSGRDTQYF. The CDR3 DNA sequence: TGTGCCAGCAGTTCGGGGCGAGATACGCAGTATTTT.